This T cell receptor (beta chain) was recovered during a study of shared clonotypes between healthy human individuals. Findings of the study overall: Few donors restricted represented genetic and exposure-history diversity.

The naive CD8 subset, CD45RO-negative cells positively selected for CCR7, excluded terminally differentiated effector memory CD45RA+ cells. As regards this clone: Its cognate antigen is unknown.

V lost 1 base, J lost 4 bases, and 14 bases lay in between. There are 16 residues in the CDR3. Germline values: CDR1 SSHAT, CDR2 FNYEAQ (reference sequence). Samples underwent the assay at deep level. Assay: immunoSEQ multiplex PCR; the TCRdb copy retains only in-frame clones and omits some. The sample lists 800,000 to 950,000 clones, about 97% occurring once. This receptor was taken from a man younger than 40 in good health. This chain joins TRBV7-7 and TRBJ2-1, with D possibly TRBD1 on 5 matching bases. Material: naive CD8+ T cells sorted from blood. The CDR3 is CASSLEMAGPYNEQFF. DNA for the CDR3: TGTGCCAGCAGCTTAGAGATGGCAGGGCCTTACAATGAGCAGTTCTTC.